Listed below are T cell receptor beta chains from one sample, sequenced in a study of T cell responses to AZD1222 COVID-19 vaccine. Measured with immunoSEQ multiplex PCR; TCRdb has only the in-frame clones, and not every one. The sample shows more than 250,000 clones, approximately 93% of them seen only once. The material was peripheral blood, obtained on day 0 of AZD1222 vaccination. These receptor sequences come from an adult in good health. Each CDR3 is given with its conserved first and last residue. Each record gives: D gene, V gene, clone size, J gene, CDR3 protein, CDR3 DNA. A D gene is named only where the DNA matches it firmly. Clone size is shown for a subset of rows, as once, few, many or a class of expanded clone.

TRBD1,TRBV5-1,NA,TRBJ2-2,CASSLQGDTGELFF,TGCGCCAGCAGCTTACAGGGGGACACCGGGGAGCTGTTTTTT
NA,TRBV5-1,few,TRBJ2-7,CASSLKGGIYEQYF,TGCGCCAGCAGCTTGAAAGGGGGAATCTACGAGCAGTACTTC
NA,TRBV28,once,TRBJ1-2,CASSSVGRPANYGYTF,TGTGCCAGCAGCTCTGTAGGCCGGCCAGCTAACTATGGCTACACCTTC
NA,TRBV21-1,NA,TRBJ2-7,CASAREVPYEQYF,TGTGCCAGCGCGCGGGAGGTTCCCTACGAGCAGTACTTC
NA,TRBV27,once,TRBJ1-2,CASSLGSPGYGYTF,TGTGCCAGCAGTTTAGGCTCTCCGGGCTATGGCTACACCTTC
NA,TRBV5-1,NA,TRBJ1-6,CASSWGTESSYNSPLHF,TGCGCCAGCAGCTGGGGGACGGAAAGCTCCTATAATTCACCCCTCCACTTT
NA,TRBV5-1,few,TRBJ1-1,CASSLLLGGEAFF,TGCGCCAGCAGCTTGCTGCTCGGCGGAGAAGCTTTCTTT
NA,TRBV7-2,NA,TRBJ1-4,CASSLGGGEKLFF,TGTGCCAGCAGCTTAGGGGGGGGAGAAAAACTGTTTTTT
NA,TRBV7-6,NA,TRBJ1-3,CASSLEGRGSGNTIYF,TGTGCCAGCAGCTTAGAGGGCAGGGGCTCTGGAAACACCATATATTTT
NA,TRBV15,once,TRBJ1-5,CATSRDTGSWNPQHF,TGTGCCACCAGCAGAGACACAGGGTCCTGGAATCCCCAGCATTTT
TRBD2,TRBV5-1,NA,TRBJ2-2,CASSLAERGLNGGELFF,TGCGCCAGCAGCTTGGCCGAGCGGGGACTAAATGGCGGGGAGCTGTTTTTT
NA,TRBV28,NA,TRBJ1-1,CASSLGQNTEAFF,TGTGCCAGCAGTTTGGGGCAGAACACTGAAGCTTTCTTT
TRBD2,TRBV5-6,NA,TRBJ2-7,CASTLAGEGPYEQYF,TGTGCCAGCACCCTAGCGGGAGAAGGGCCCTACGAGCAGTACTTC
TRBD1,TRBV7-2,NA,TRBJ2-3,CASSLTGVVDTQYF,TGTGCCAGCAGCTTGACAGGGGTAGTAGATACGCAGTATTTT
TRBD2,TRBV11-2,NA,TRBJ2-7,CASSPLKREGSYEQYF,TGTGCCAGCAGCCCTCTAAAGCGGGAGGGCTCCTACGAGCAGTACTTC